This T cell receptor (beta chain) is from a study of T cell repertoires in cytomegalovirus infection. As for the study in general: CMV epitopes, recently identified HLA-C-restricted and well-studied HLA-B-restricted, were used. A matching HLA type, together with CMV infection, was signaled by public TCR beta signatures. Whole-study findings and limits: HLA-C-restricted CMV-specific TCR beta clonotypes were dominant in the ex vivo response.

This CDR3 has 14 amino acids. Germline CDR1 is ENHRY and CDR2 is SYGVKD. Of note for this clonotype: Its target is unknown.

TCRdb itself ran the reads through MiXCR, one entry per CDR3 protein. This table holds a few hundred thousand distinct CDR3 sequences, around 40% found once. The sequence came from a human donor in good health (CMV status not recorded). Some clones in this sample may be carry-over from other donors' samples. The chain joins TRBV10-3 to TRBJ2-3; D unclear. Here the sequenced sample was cultured PBMCs, taken from culture after CMV antigen stimulation. As DNA, the CDR3 is TGTGCGTCGACCTTGGGATATAGCACAGATACGCAGTATTTT. It translates to CASTLGYSTDTQYF.